This T cell receptor beta chain was observed in a study of shared clonotypes between healthy human individuals. This clone was recorded once. The table came from immunoSEQ multiplex PCR; TCRdb's copy has only in-frame clones and leaves some out. In the table there are hundreds of thousands of clones, less than 75% of which are singletons. The trim removed 6 bases at V and 4 bases at J, leaving 11 bases unmatched. In germline, CDR1 is SQVTM, CDR2 ANQGSEA. The CDR3 length is 14 residues. Donors, healthy HIV-negative adults, lacked recent acute infections or vaccinations. Caucasian adults residing in Nashville, Tennessee made up all the donors.

The rearrangement joins TRBV29-1 to TRBJ2-5; 7 nucleotides align to TRBD1. The origin of this receptor is a young man in good health. Sequencing was performed on memory CD4+ T cells sorted from blood. Subset of the sample: CD45RA-negative fraction. CDR3 loop: CSVRATGAGETQYF. The CDR3 DNA is TGCAGCGTAAGAGCAACAGGGGCCGGAGAGACCCAGTACTTC.